This T cell receptor (beta chain) comes out of a study of T cell responses to AZD1222 COVID-19 vaccine. TCRdb's copy holds only in-frame clones and misses some; the assay was immunoSEQ multiplex PCR. This table has about 140,000 clones, approximately 93% appearing once. The CDR3 contains 13 residues. CDR1 PRHDT and CDR2 FYEKMQ come from the germline V gene (reference sequence). With 1 base removed from V and 7 bases from J, the gap between germline ends came to 8 bases. General study results and limits: In the spike-specific TCR repertoire, nearly half reportedly target unmutated variant regions. Vaccine-related CD4 TCRs covered spike, predominating at 160-218 and 743-854. The donors showed a predominance of white British ancestry and of females, with possible underestimation of clonal diversity. The study found Spike-specific TCR breadth and depth rose after two AZD1222 doses.

As regards this clone: Its cognate antigen is unknown.

The chain joins TRBV13 to TRBJ2-1; no firm D call. This specimen consisted of peripheral blood, obtained after recovery from COVID-19. The clonotype was recovered from an adult who had recovered from COVID-19. This CDR3 is CASSLAVGNEQFF. DNA of the CDR3: TGTGCCAGCAGCTTAGCAGTGGGGAATGAGCAGTTCTTC.